These 2 T cell receptor beta chains share one sample of origin, sequenced in a study of blood T cell repertoires in COVID-19. Data came from immunoSEQ multiplex PCR; TCRdb stores just in-frame clones and leaves some out. This table has some 490,000 clones, more than 85% appearing once. Sequenced material: PBMCs or T cells enriched from blood (not recorded which). Receptors originate from a woman aged 55-69 years who had recovered from COVID-19.

J is TRBJ1-1 and V is TRBV5-6, with 7 bases identical to TRBD1. V was pared by 2 bases and J by 7 bases, with 11 bases of the junction left unmatched. The CDR3 consists of 15 residues. Germline V gene lookup returns CDR1 SGHDT and CDR2 YYEEEE. Written as DNA, the CDR3 is TGTGCCAGCAGCTTCGCCCCCCGACAGGGACTTGAAGCTTTCTTT. This translates into CASSFAPRQGLEAFF.

The chain uses TRBV7-8 and TRBJ1-1; D is possibly TRBD1 (6 bases). Deletions cut 1 base from V and 3 bases from J, with 6 bases between. CDR3 length equals 13 residues. CDR1 and CDR2 from the germline V gene are SGHVS and FQNEAQ. The CDR3 reads CASSLDRDTEAFF. CDR3 in DNA: TGTGCCAGCAGCTTAGACAGGGACACTGAAGCTTTCTTT.